A single T cell receptor (beta chain) is shown here with its context. Its antigen is not known. TCR beta CDR3 sequences were amplified from RNA transcripts. With the HTBI primer set, the TCR CDR3 went through a first round of RT-PCR. Via MiXCR, TCRdb re-called the multiplex PCR reads, giving one row per CDR3 protein. This table has approximately 600,000 distinct CDR3 sequences, 14% to 15% appearing once. This sample was taken from a study of T cells in Graves' hyperthyroidism and ophthalmopathy. The study, taken as a whole, reports: Ophthalmopathy was distinguished from stable hyperthyroidism by 13 V-J signatures. Among clonotypes expanded in thyroid above 0.001, most were also found in blood.

Clinical Activity Scores of at least 3, NOSPECS grades of at least 4 and durations under 3 months characterized ophthalmopathy patients. Patients showing uncontrolled infection, other autoimmune disease, pregnancy or lactation were ineligible. The germline CDR1 and CDR2 sequences are SGHRS and YFSETQ. CDR3 length: 13 residues. Trimming cost V 4 bases and J 5 bases, with 12 bases left between them. This clonotype was sampled from a woman between 40 and 50 years old with Graves' ophthalmopathy. Sequencing used blood. This chain links TRBV5-1 with TRBJ2-5, with a weak D call TRBD2 (5 bases). CDR3 bases: TGCGCCAGCAGCCTCAGGAGGATGGAGACCCAGTACTTC. Its protein product is CASSLRRMETQYF.